The 28 T cell receptor beta chains below come from one sample, sequenced in a study of blood T cell repertoires in COVID-19. Libraries were prepared by immunoSEQ multiplex PCR; TCRdb keeps only in-frame clonotypes and omits some of them. There are 200,000 to 250,000 clones in the sample; 81% occur only once, and 8.9% lies in the top ten. Sequencing was performed on PBMCs or T cells enriched from blood (not recorded which). These receptors all stem from a woman between 50 and 59 years old with acute COVID-19.

This clone appeared a single time. The chain combines TRBV12-5 with TRBJ1-5, with 9 bases lining up with TRBD1. Trimming cost V 5 bases and J 3 bases; bases outside gene matches: 5. The CDR3 loop spans 15 amino acids. Germline lookup yields CDR1 LGHNT and CDR2 FRNRAP. The CDR3 region has the DNA TGTGCTAGTGGTCCCGGGACAGGGATCAATCAGCCCCAGCATTTT. Amino acids: CASGPGTGINQPQHF.

This clone is a singleton in its sample. V is TRBV7-2 and J is TRBJ2-7, with 10 bases that match TRBD1. The ends lost 3 bases at V and 4 bases at J; junction bases unmatched: 9. The germline V gene encodes CDR1 SGHTA and CDR2 FQGNSA. The CDR3 consists of 16 residues. CDR3 protein: CASSFLSGTGAYEQYF. The DNA for the CDR3 is TGTGCCAGCAGCTTTTTATCCGGGACAGGGGCGTACGAGCAGTACTTC.

This clone was observed a handful of times. The rearrangement joins TRBV29-1 to TRBJ2-2, with 7 bases identical to TRBD2. The ends lost 6 bases at V and 6 bases at J; junction bases unmatched: 10. Germline CDR1 SQVTM, CDR2 ANQGSEA. CDR3 length: 14 amino acids. CDR3 DNA: TGCAGCGTCCATTCGGGGGGTGCGGCCGGGGAGCTGTTTTTT. It yields the protein CSVHSGGAAGELFF.

The CDR3 loop reads CASSYSLRTGLYTEAFF. The CDR3 bases are TGTGCCAGCAGTTACTCGTTGAGGACAGGGTTGTATACTGAAGCTTTCTTT. The chain links TRBV6-2 or TRBV6-3 to TRBJ1-1, with 8 bases that match TRBD1. CDR3 size: 17 residues. CDR1 is MNHEY and CDR2 is SVGEGT in the germline V gene. Trimming took 0 bases from V and 5 from J; bases not matched to a gene: 11.

Here the CDR3 DNA reads TGCAGCGTTGAGGGGACTAGCGTCTACGAGCAGTACTTC. It encodes CSVEGTSVYEQYF. The chain recombines TRBV29-1 with TRBJ2-7; 10 bases are shared with TRBD2. Trimming took 3 bases from V and 3 from J; bases not matched to a gene: 2. Per germline, CDR1 SQVTM and CDR2 ANQGSEA. The CDR3 spans 13 residues.

This clone occurred many times. This sequence joins TRBV3-1 (or the pseudogene TRBV3-2) and TRBJ1-5; the D is unclear. CDR1 is LGHDT, CDR2 YNNKEL, per germline (reference sequence). V lost 1 base, J lost 11 bases, and 15 bases lay in between. The CDR3 length is 14 residues. The CDR3 sequence: CASSQGVRCGSQHF. The CDR3 DNA follows: TGTGCCAGCAGCCAAGGGGTCAGGTGCGGGTCCCAGCATTTT.

The chain is built from TRBV13 and TRBJ1-1; D call uncertain. V lost 6 bases to trimming and J lost 0 bases, with 8 bases between them. Per germline, CDR1 PRHDT and CDR2 FYEKMQ (reference sequence). The CDR3 contains 13 residues. CDR3 region: CASRPGMNTEAFF. The DNA for the CDR3 is TGTGCCAGCAGGCCCGGGATGAACACTGAAGCTTTCTTT.

This chain connects TRBV7-9 to TRBJ2-5, with D possibly matching TRBD1 (5 bases). Germline loops: CDR1 SEHNR, CDR2 FQNEAQ (reference sequence). The CDR3 covers 17 residues. V lost 7 bases and J lost 0, with 21 bases in between. The CDR3 is CASTNARQTQYQETQYF. Here the CDR3 DNA reads TGTGCCAGCACCAACGCCCGACAGACTCAGTACCAAGAGACCCAGTACTTC.

V is TRBV27 and J is TRBJ2-2, with D maybe TRBD1 (6 bases). The germline V gene has CDR1 MNHEY and CDR2 SMNVEV (reference sequence). The CDR3 contains 15 residues. The germline V and J ends were trimmed by 3 bases and 7 bases, with 15 bases remaining between them. The CDR3, as DNA: TGTGCCAGCAGTTTGCAACAGGGTAATGTCGGGGAGCTGTTTTTT. As protein: CASSLQQGNVGELFF.

The gene calls are TRBV7-9 and TRBJ1-4; no clear D gene. This CDR3 has 16 amino acids. Germline V CDR1 and CDR2: SEHNR, FQNEAQ (reference sequence). With 7 bases removed from V and 0 bases from J, the gap between germline ends came to 15 bases. CDR3 in amino acids: CASIPSGGATNEKLFF. The CDR3 DNA follows: TGTGCCAGCATCCCGAGCGGCGGAGCAACTAATGAAAAACTGTTTTTT.

Turning to this clone: One end of the junction varies from germline; a read error may be responsible. The chain uses TRBV7-7 and TRBJ1-2; D gene uncertain. The CDR3 covers 13 residues. Germline V gives CDR1 SSHAT, CDR2 FNYEAQ (reference sequence). DNA for the CDR3: TGTGCTAGCAGCCCCCTCCCTGGCTCGGGCTACACCTTC. Its translation is CASSPLPGSGYTF.

The chain joins TRBV7-2 to TRBJ2-1, with D unclear. Trimming cost V 4 bases and J 0 bases, with 7 bases left between them. The CDR3 loop spans 14 amino acids. CDR1 and CDR2 from the germline V gene are SGHTA and FQGNSA. This CDR3 reads CASSSSSSYNEQFF. CDR3 nucleotide sequence: TGTGCCAGCAGCTCCTCTAGCTCCTACAATGAGCAGTTCTTC. The variable domain in full, with the rest retrieved from reference TRBV7-2 and TRBJ2-1, is GAGVSQSPSNKVTEKGKDVELRCDPISGHTALYWYRQSLGQGLEFLIYFQGNSAPDKSGLPSDRFSAERTGGSVSTLTIQRTQQEDSAVYLCASSSSSSYNEQFFGPGTRLTVL.

V usage is TRBV28 and J usage is TRBJ1-4; D is unresolved. Per the germline V gene, CDR1 is MDHEN and CDR2 is SYDVKM. The V end was cut by 5 bases, the J end by 7 bases, with 11 bases between. This CDR3 has 13 amino acids. CDR3 in amino acids: CASSLTGGEKLFF. The CDR3 DNA follows: TGTGCCAGCAGTCTTACCGGAGGTGAAAAACTGTTTTTT.

This chain joins TRBV7-2 and TRBJ2-3; TRBD2 agrees at 13 bases. The CDR3 runs to 17 residues. V dropped 5 bases and J dropped 2; count of bases not matched to a gene: 7. Germline CDR1 and CDR2: SGHTA and FQGNSA. CDR3 bases: TGTGCCAGCAGCCCGGGACTAGCGGGGCTAGACACAGATACGCAGTATTTT. Residues: CASSPGLAGLDTDTQYF.

The J gene is TRBJ1-1, the V gene TRBV6-5; no clear D. Germline CDR1 MNHEY, CDR2 SVGAGI. V was pared by 6 bases and J by 1 base, with 9 bases between. This CDR3 contains 13 residues. CDR3 protein: CASRLTSNTEAFF. The CDR3 coding sequence is TGTGCCAGCAGGCTGACATCGAACACTGAAGCTTTCTTT.

This chain joins TRBV7-2 and TRBJ2-1; TRBD2 matches at 11 bases. Germline-derived CDR1 and CDR2 are SGHTA and FQGNSA. This CDR3 is built from 19 residues. With 0 bases clipped from V and 5 bases from J, the junction kept 12 bases outside the gene matches. CDR3 residues: CASSLAATSGTLGNNEQFF. CDR3 sequence (DNA): TGTGCCAGCAGCTTAGCAGCGACTAGCGGGACTTTAGGGAACAATGAGCAGTTCTTC.

This chain uses TRBV24-1 with TRBJ2-1; 10 positions match TRBD2. Germline CDR1 reads KGHDR; CDR2 reads SFDVKD. Unmatched junction bases numbered 7, after V lost 8 bases and J lost 4 bases. The CDR3 has 15 residues. CDR3 amino acids: CATTGWTSGYNEQFF. The CDR3 DNA follows: TGTGCCACCACCGGGTGGACTAGCGGATACAATGAGCAGTTCTTC.

The rearrangement links TRBV6-1 to TRBJ1-4; no clear D. This CDR3 has 13 residues. Germline lookup yields CDR1 MNHNS and CDR2 SASEGT. With 1 base removed from V and 13 bases from J, the gap between germline ends came to 13 bases. CDR3 bases: TGTGCCAGCAGTGAAGAAATCTACCGTGGACTGTTTTTT. Translation: CASSEEIYRGLFF.

The CDR3: CASSQEPTGGRNTGELFF. In nucleotides, the CDR3 is TGCGCCAGCAGCCAAGAGCCTACAGGGGGCCGAAACACCGGGGAGCTGTTTTTT. This sequence joins TRBV4-1 and TRBJ2-2; TRBD1 matches 9 bases. CDR3 size: 18 residues. Germline assignment: CDR1 MGHRA and CDR2 YSYEKL. V was clipped by 0 bases and J by 2 bases; unmatched bases: 7.

The chain carries TRBV12-3 or TRBV12-4 and TRBJ1-1, with D uncertain. CDR3 length: 10 residues. The V gene lost 4 bases and the J gene lost 10 bases, with 7 bases spanning the gap. CDR3 in DNA: TGTGCCAGCAGTTCCGGTAGAGCTTTCTTT. Its protein product is CASSSGRAFF.

This clone was recorded at least ten times. The CDR3 spells CASSYSLTSLGEQFF. The CDR3 DNA reads TGTGCCAGCAGTTACTCTTTGACTAGCCTGGGTGAGCAGTTCTTC. This sequence joins TRBV6-5 and TRBJ2-1; TRBD2 matches 7 bases. Trimming took 0 bases from V and 9 from J; bases not matched to a gene: 8. Germline-derived CDR1 and CDR2 are MNHEY and SVGAGI. The CDR3 totals 15 residues.

Only one count was recorded for this clone. The chain carries TRBV19 and TRBJ1-2; D gene unclear. V was clipped by 7 bases and J by 5 bases, with 14 bases between them. The germline V gene has CDR1 LNHDA and CDR2 SQIVND (reference sequence). CDR3 size: 13 residues. The CDR3 DNA reads as TGTGCCAGTAAGGACTTGGGAGAGTATGGCTACACCTTC. Translated, it gives CASKDLGEYGYTF. Based on the CDR3 plus reference TRBV19 and TRBJ1-2, the full variable domain is DGGITQSPKYLFRKEGQNVTLSCEQNLNHDAMYWYRQDPGQGLRLIYYSQIVNDFQKGDIAEGYSVSREKKESFPLTVTSAQKNPTAFYLCASKDLGEYGYTFGSGTRLTVV.

CDR3 residues: CASSQSPGQSYEQYF. For the CDR3, the DNA is TGCGCCAGCAGCCAATCCCCGGGACAATCCTACGAGCAGTACTTC. The rearrangement links TRBV4-3 to TRBJ2-7, with D possibly being TRBD1 (6 bases). The germline gives CDR1 LGHNA, CDR2 YSLEER. CDR3 size: 15 residues. Trimming pared 2 bases from V and 1 base from J, leaving 12 bases between.

The chain has TRBV27 and TRBJ2-1; possible D gene TRBD1, 6 bases. The V end was cut by 3 bases, the J end by 0 bases, with 12 bases between. The CDR3 loop spans 16 amino acids. Germline-derived CDR1 and CDR2 are MNHEY and SMNVEV (reference sequence). CDR3 DNA: TGTGCCAGCAGTTTTGGGGGCCAGAGCTCCTACAATGAGCAGTTCTTC. It yields the protein CASSFGGQSSYNEQFF.

The V and J genes are TRBV5-1 and TRBJ2-1; perhaps TRBD2 as D (6 bases). CDR1 and CDR2 from the germline V gene are SGHRS and YFSETQ. Trimming took 3 bases from V and 11 from J, leaving 21 bases between them. CDR3 size: 15 residues. CDR3 region: CASSSSSLTSMKQFF. Written as DNA, the CDR3 is TGCGCCAGCAGCTCAAGCAGCCTTACTAGCATGAAGCAGTTCTTC.

V and J are TRBV12-5 and TRBJ1-3; D is uncertain. Germline V gives CDR1 LGHNT, CDR2 FRNRAP. The V end was cut by 1 base, the J end by 0 bases, with 10 bases between. The CDR3 loop spans 16 amino acids. CDR3 loop: CASGLDSRTSGNTIYF. The DNA for the CDR3 is TGTGCTAGTGGTTTGGACAGTCGCACCTCTGGAAACACCATATATTTT.

This chain joins TRBV7-2 and TRBJ2-7; TRBD2 might be the D (7 bases). The CDR3 covers 14 residues. The V end was cut by 5 bases, the J end by 4 bases, with 15 bases between. Per germline, CDR1 SGHTA and CDR2 FQGNSA. The DNA for the CDR3 is TGTGCCAGCAGCGGGGGGGCAGTTCGGTACGAGCAGTACTTC. Residues: CASSGGAVRYEQYF.

The chain carries TRBV19 and TRBJ2-1; 9 bases line up with TRBD2. From germline, CDR1 is LNHDA and CDR2 SQIVND (reference sequence). V was pared by 5 bases and J by 7 bases, with 9 bases of the junction left unmatched. CDR3 length: 15 amino acids. In DNA form, the CDR3 reads TGTGCCAGTAGTCCTGCGGGAGGGCCGAGGAATGAGCAGTTCTTC. Translated, it gives CASSPAGGPRNEQFF.